Below are 5 T cell receptor beta chains sequenced from a single sample in a study of early T cells in non-severe SARS-CoV-2 infection. A single record per CDR3 protein comes from TCRdb applying MiXCR to the 5' RACE reads. The data hold roughly 34,000 distinct CDR3 sequences, with 6% to 7.5% observed a single time. Sequencing used whole blood, obtained at baseline. The receptor source for this set is an adult who was a healthcare worker with PCR-confirmed SARS-CoV-2 infection or an uninfected control (not recorded which).

Comment on this clonotype: This may stem from a read error, because a much larger clone lies one nucleotide away. The V gene is TRBV6-1, the J gene TRBJ2-7; TRBD1 is a possible D gene (7 bases). The CDR3 runs 15 residues. The germline gives CDR1 MNHNS, CDR2 SASEGT. V lost 7 bases, J lost 0 bases, and 16 bases lay in between. The CDR3 reads CASNGGTALSYEQYV. The CDR3 region has the DNA TGTGCCAGCAATGGAGGGACAGCTCTCTCCTACGAGCAGTACGTC.

This clonotype was seen ten or more times. V is TRBV7-2 and J is TRBJ2-5, with 12 bases matching TRBD2. The length of the CDR3 is 16 residues. Per germline, CDR1 SGHTA and CDR2 FQGNSA. With 5 bases clipped from V and 5 bases from J, the junction kept 9 bases outside the gene matches. The chain's CDR3 is CASSLPSGRARETQYF. CDR3 in DNA: TGTGCCAGCAGCCTACCTAGCGGGAGGGCCCGGGAGACCCAGTACTTC.

V is TRBV7-8 and J is TRBJ2-1, with 11 bases identical to TRBD2. The germline V gene encodes CDR1 SGHVS and CDR2 FQNEAQ. V trimming: 4 bases; J trimming: 7 bases; junction bases outside the gene matches: 9. The CDR3 sequence is 16 residues long. In nucleotides, the CDR3 is TGTGCCAGCAGCTCCACCCTAGCGGGAGGTTCTAATGAGCAGTTCTTC. Protein sequence: CASSSTLAGGSNEQFF.

V and J are TRBV12-3 or TRBV12-4 and TRBJ2-5; maybe TRBD2 (7 bases). Trimming removed 3 bases at V and 1 base at J, with 21 bases between. This CDR3 has 18 amino acids. The CDR3 DNA reads as TGTGCCAGCAGTTTTGGACAGACTAGCTTGGTAGGCCAAGAGACCCAGTACTTC. It encodes CASSFGQTSLVGQETQYF.

This clonotype showed up just a few times. The chain combines TRBV20-1 with TRBJ2-5; 7 positions match TRBD1. V lost 6 bases to trimming and J lost 6 bases; unmatched junction nucleotides: 10. CDR1 and CDR2 (germline): DFQATT, SNEGSKA (reference sequence). CDR3 size: 13 residues. CDR3 sequence reads: CSANGQDGKTQYF. Written as DNA, the CDR3 is TGCAGTGCCAACGGACAGGATGGGAAGACCCAGTACTTC.